Described below is a single T cell receptor beta chain sequence and its context. This sample was included in a study of blood T cell repertoires in COVID-19. The length of the CDR3 is 13 residues. Between the trimmed V and J ends, which lost 7 bases and 4 bases, there was a span of 13 bases. CDR1 is MNHEY, CDR2 SVGAGI, per germline. Study processing details: Amplification of reference gene primers provided the estimated nucleated cell counts. The table came from immunoSEQ multiplex PCR; TCRdb's copy has only in-frame clones and leaves some out. V and J calls plus clone size are reproduced from that table; the DNA served to infer D and trimming. The table includes tens of thousands of clones, around 72% detected once.

The TCR was taken from an elderly woman with acute or convalescent COVID-19. The sequenced sample consisted of peripheral blood. The rearrangement uses TRBV6-5 and TRBJ1-1; a possible D gene is TRBD1 (6 bases). The CDR3 reads CASTPGGATEAFF. DNA for the CDR3: TGTGCCAGCACTCCGGGGGGGGCCACTGAAGCTTTCTTT.